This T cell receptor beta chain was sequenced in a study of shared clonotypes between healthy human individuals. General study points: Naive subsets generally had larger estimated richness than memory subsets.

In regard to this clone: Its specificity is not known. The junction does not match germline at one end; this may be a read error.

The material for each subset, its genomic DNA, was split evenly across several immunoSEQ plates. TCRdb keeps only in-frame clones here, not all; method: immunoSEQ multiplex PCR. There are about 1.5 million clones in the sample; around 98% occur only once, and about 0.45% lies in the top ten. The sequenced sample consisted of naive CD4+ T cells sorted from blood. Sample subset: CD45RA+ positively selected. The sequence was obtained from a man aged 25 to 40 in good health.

CDR3 region: CASSSGFTGELFF. In DNA form, the CDR3 reads TGTGCTAGCAGCTCAGGTTTCACCGGGGAGCTGTTTTTT. The chain is built from TRBV7-7 and TRBJ2-2; unclear D gene. CDR1 SSHAT and CDR2 FNYEAQ come from the germline V gene (reference sequence). This CDR3 region has 13 residues.